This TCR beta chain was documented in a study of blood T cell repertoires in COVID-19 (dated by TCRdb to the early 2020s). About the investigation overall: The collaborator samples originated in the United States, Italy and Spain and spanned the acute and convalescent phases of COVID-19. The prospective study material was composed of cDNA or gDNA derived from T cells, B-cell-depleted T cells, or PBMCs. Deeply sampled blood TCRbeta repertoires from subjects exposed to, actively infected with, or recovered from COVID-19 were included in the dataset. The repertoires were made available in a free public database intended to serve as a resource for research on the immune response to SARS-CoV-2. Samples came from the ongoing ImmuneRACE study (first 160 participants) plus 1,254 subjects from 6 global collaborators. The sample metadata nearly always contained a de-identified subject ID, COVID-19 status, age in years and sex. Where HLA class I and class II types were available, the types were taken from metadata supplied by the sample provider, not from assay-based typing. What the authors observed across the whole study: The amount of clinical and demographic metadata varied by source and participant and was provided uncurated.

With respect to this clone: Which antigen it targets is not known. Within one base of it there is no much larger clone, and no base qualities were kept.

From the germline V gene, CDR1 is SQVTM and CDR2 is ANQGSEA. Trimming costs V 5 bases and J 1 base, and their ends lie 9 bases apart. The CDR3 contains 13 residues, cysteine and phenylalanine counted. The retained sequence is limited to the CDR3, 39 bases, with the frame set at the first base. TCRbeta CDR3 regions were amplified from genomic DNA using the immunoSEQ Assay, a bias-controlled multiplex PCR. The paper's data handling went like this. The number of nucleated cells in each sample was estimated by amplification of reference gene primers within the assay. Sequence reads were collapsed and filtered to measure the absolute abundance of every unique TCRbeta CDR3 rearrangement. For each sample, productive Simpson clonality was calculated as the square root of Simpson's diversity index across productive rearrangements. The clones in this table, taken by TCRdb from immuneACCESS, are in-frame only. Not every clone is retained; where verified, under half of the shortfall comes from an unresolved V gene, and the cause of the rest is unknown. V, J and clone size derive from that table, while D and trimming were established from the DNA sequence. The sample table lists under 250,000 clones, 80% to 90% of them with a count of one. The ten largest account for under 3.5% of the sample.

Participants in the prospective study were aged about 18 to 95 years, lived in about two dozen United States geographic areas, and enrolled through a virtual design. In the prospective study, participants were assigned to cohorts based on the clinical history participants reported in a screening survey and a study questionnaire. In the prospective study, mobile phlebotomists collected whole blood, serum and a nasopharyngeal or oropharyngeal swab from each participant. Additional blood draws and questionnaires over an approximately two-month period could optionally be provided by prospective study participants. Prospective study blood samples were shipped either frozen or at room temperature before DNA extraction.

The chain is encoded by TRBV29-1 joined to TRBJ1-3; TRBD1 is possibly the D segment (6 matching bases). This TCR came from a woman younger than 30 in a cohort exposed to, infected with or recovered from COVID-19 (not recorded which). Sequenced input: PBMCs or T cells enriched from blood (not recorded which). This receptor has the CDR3 CSVRQGSGNTIYF. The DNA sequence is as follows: TGCAGCGTTAGGCAGGGGTCTGGAAACACCATATATTTT.